This TCR beta chain was retrieved from a study of T-cell memory formation after mild COVID-19. Study-wide results and limits: There was a balanced CD4/CD8 profile in clones contracting day 15 to 85, and later expanders leaned CD4+.

Constant-segment-primed 5'RACE gave TCR alpha and TCR beta cDNA libraries with sample barcodes and UMIs. TCRdb re-derived calls from the 5' RACE reads in MiXCR, one entry per CDR3 protein. The table lists about 560,000 distinct CDR3 sequences, approximately 15% of them singletons. This clonotype occurred a few times. Its antigen is unidentified. Germline values: CDR1 LGHDT, CDR2 YNNKEL (reference sequence). This CDR3 has 16 amino acids. Trimming cost V 0 bases and J 2 bases, with 11 bases left between them. Source material: PBMCs or a T cell subset sorted from them (not recorded which). The sequence came from an adult woman who had mild COVID-19 (a few samples of this study predate the infection). Cell type and time point are not known. This chain connects TRBV3-1 to TRBJ1-3, with D possibly TRBD1 on 5 matching bases. In DNA form, the CDR3 reads TGTGCCAGCAGCCAAGATCTTCGGGGGGCTGGAAACACCATATATTTT. It translates to CASSQDLRGAGNTIYF.